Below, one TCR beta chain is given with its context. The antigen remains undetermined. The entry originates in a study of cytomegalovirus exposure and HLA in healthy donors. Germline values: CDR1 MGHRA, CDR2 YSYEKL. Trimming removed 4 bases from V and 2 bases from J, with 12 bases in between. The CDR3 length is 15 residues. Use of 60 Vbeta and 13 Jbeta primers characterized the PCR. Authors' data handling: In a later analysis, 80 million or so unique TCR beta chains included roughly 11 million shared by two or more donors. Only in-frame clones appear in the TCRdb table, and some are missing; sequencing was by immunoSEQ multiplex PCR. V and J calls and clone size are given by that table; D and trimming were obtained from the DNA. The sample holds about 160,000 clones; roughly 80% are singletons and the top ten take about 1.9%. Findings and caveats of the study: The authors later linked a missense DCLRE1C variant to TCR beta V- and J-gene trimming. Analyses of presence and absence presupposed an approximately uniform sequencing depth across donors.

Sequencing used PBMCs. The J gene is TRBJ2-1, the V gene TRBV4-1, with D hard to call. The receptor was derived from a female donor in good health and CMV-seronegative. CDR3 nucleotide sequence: TGCGCCAGCAGCCTCGCGGCAGTCGCCTACAATGAGCAGTTCTTC. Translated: CASSLAAVAYNEQFF.